The 3 T cell receptor beta chains presented below share a single source sample, sequenced in a study of molecular identifiers for immune sequencing clone quantification. TCRdb re-called the PCR reads with MiXCR, one entry per CDR3 protein. This sample carries about 510,000 distinct CDR3 sequences, about 22% of them seen once, and the ten largest clones take about 0.84%. Sequencing was performed on naive CD8+ T cells from blood, with Jurkat cell RNA spiked in. Subset: FACS-sorted CD8+CD4-CCR7+CD45RA+ naive T cells. These receptors originate from a human donor in good health. Some libraries in this study had Jurkat cell RNA spiked in.

The sample holds many counts of this clonotype. The V gene is TRBV29-1, the J gene TRBJ2-4, with TRBD1 matching 7 bases. The trim removed 4 bases at V and 6 bases at J, leaving 3 bases unmatched. This CDR3 spans 12 amino acids. CDR1 is SQVTM, CDR2 ANQGSEA, per germline. CDR3 loop: CSVVGDRNIQYF. Written as DNA, the CDR3 is TGCAGCGTTGTGGGGGACAGAAACATTCAGTACTTC.

This clonotype was picked up a small number of times. The chain joins TRBV6-2 or TRBV6-3 to TRBJ2-7, with a weak D call TRBD2 (5 bases). The ends were cut back, 7 bases at V and 4 bases at J, with 23 bases in the middle. The CDR3 has 16 amino acids. Germline V CDR1 and CDR2: MNHEY, SVGEGT. The CDR3 here is CASTRATLPRGYEQYF. The CDR3 DNA reads as TGTGCCAGCACGAGGGCCACTCTACCACGGGGATACGAGCAGTACTTC.

This clonotype was detected many times. The rearrangement uses TRBV11-2 and TRBJ1-6, with a tentative D call TRBD1 (6 bases). V lost 6 bases and J lost 9, with 21 bases in between. The CDR3 has 16 residues. In germline, CDR1 is SGHAT, CDR2 FQNNGV. The CDR3 is CASSRAGGPEGSPLHF. Written as DNA, the CDR3 is TGTGCCAGCAGTCGCGCGGGGGGCCCCGAGGGTTCACCCCTCCACTTT. Drawing the rest from reference TRBV11-2 and TRBJ1-6, the complete variable domain is EAGVAQSPRYKIIEKRQSVAFWCNPISGHATLYWYQQILGQGPKLLIQFQNNGVVDDSQLPKDRFSAERLKGVDSTLKIQPAKLEDSAVYLCASSRAGGPEGSPLHFGNGTRLTVT.